One sample yielded the 18 T cell receptor beta chains listed below, sequenced in a study of sequential checkpoint blockade in melanoma. Treatment reported: randomized to nivolumab then ipilimumab (arm A) or the reverse (arm B). The method was immunoSEQ multiplex PCR; TCRdb's version includes in-frame clones alone and lacks a portion of them. The sample holds about 12,000 clones, roughly 24% seen once. The sample consisted of tumor tissue (inferred from file names), taken from a patient given nivolumab and ipilimumab in sequence. All receptors derive from a human donor with melanoma.

The rearrangement uses TRBV7-6 and TRBJ1-4, with D uncertain. The germline V gene has CDR1 SGHVS and CDR2 FNYEAQ. V lost 3 bases to trimming and J lost 7 bases, with 18 bases between them. This CDR3 region has 16 residues. CDR3 residues: CASSLRLALLTEKLFF. The CDR3 DNA sequence: TGTGCCAGCAGCTTGCGGCTCGCCTTGCTCACTGAAAAACTGTTTTTT.

The chain recombines TRBV7-1 with TRBJ2-1; D is possibly TRBD1 (6 bases). TRBV7-1 is annotated as an ORF whose role is uncertain. Trimming took 5 bases from V and 5 from J, leaving 10 bases between them. CDR3 size: 13 residues. The CDR3 nucleotides are TGTGCCAGCAGCGCCCCAGGGGACAATGAGCAGTTCTTC. The encoded protein is CASSAPGDNEQFF.

The chain joins TRBV18 to TRBJ1-5, with D unresolved. The ends were cut back, 5 bases at V and 0 bases at J, with 8 bases in the middle. The germline V gene has CDR1 KGHSH and CDR2 LQKENI. The CDR3 spans 14 residues. CDR3 region: CASSGPYSNQPQHF. In DNA, the CDR3 is TGTGCCAGCTCAGGACCCTATAGCAATCAGCCCCAGCATTTT.

This clone rates as medium-sized. V and J are TRBV15 and TRBJ1-3; D unresolved. This CDR3 comprises 16 residues. V was trimmed by 0 bases and J by 0 bases, leaving 9 bases between them. Germline V gene lookup returns CDR1 LNHNV and CDR2 YYDKDF (reference sequence). CDR3: CATSRDLKFSGNTIYF. CDR3 bases: TGTGCCACCAGCAGAGATCTAAAGTTCTCTGGAAACACCATATATTTT.

The CDR3 DNA reads TGTGCCAGCAGCCAAATCTCCGCGACAGGCAGGTCCTACAATGAGCAGTTCTTC. The encoded protein is CASSQISATGRSYNEQFF. This sequence joins TRBV14 and TRBJ2-1; a weak D match, TRBD1 (6 bases). CDR1 and CDR2 from the germline V gene are SGHDN and FVKESK. The CDR3 consists of 18 residues. The V and J ends lost 2 bases and 1 base respectively, with 18 bases between them.

V gene TRBV12-1 combines with J gene TRBJ2-7; the D call in the table, TRBD1, was not verified against the DNA. TRBV12-1 is given as a pseudogene. The CDR3 length is 16 residues. This chain's CDR3 is CASSHSVHRGLYEQYV. CDR3 nucleotides: TGTGCCAGCAGCCACTCCGTGCACAGGGGGCTGTACGAGCAGTACGTC.

In its sample, this clone was seen a few times. This rearrangement joins TRBV28 to TRBJ1-1; D is undetermined. Trimming removed 10 bases from V and 0 bases from J, with 12 bases in between. Germline CDR1 is MDHEN and CDR2 is SYDVKM. This CDR3 spans 13 amino acids. CDR3 region: CATKEPMNTEAFF. The CDR3 coding sequence is TGTGCCACGAAGGAGCCTATGAACACTGAAGCTTTCTTT. The full variable domain, completed using reference TRBV28 and TRBJ1-1, is DVKVTQSSRYLVKRTGEKVFLECVQDMDHENMFWYRQDPGLGLRLIYFSYDVKMKEKGDIPEGYSVSREKKERFSLILESASTNQTSMYLCATKEPMNTEAFFGQGTRLTVV.

V usage is TRBV11-3 and J usage is TRBJ2-6, with 7 positions matching TRBD1. J lost 0 bases, V lost 4 bases, and 3 bases had no gene match. The germline CDR1 and CDR2 sequences are SGHNT and YENEEA. This CDR3 region has 16 residues. The CDR3 DNA reads as TGTGCCAGCAGCTCGGACAGGTCCTCTGGGGCCAACGTCCTGACTTTC. The encoded protein is CASSSDRSSGANVLTF.

This sequence joins TRBV1 and TRBJ1-5; TRBD1, the table's D call, lacks a check against the DNA. TRBV1 counts as a pseudogene. The CDR3 is 16 amino acids. The CDR3 DNA reads as TGCGCCAGCAGCCAAGACCCCCCGGGACAGAATCAGCCCCAGCATTTT. Translation gives CASSQDPPGQNQPQHF.

This clone was seen more than once but under ten times. The chain has TRBV7-6 and TRBJ2-3, with 11 bases lining up with TRBD2. The V and J ends lost 5 bases and 1 base, in that order; junction bases with no gene match: 2. Germline lookup yields CDR1 SGHVS and CDR2 FNYEAQ. CDR3 length: 15 amino acids. The CDR3 DNA reads as TGTGCCAGCAGCCCGACTAGCGGGGGCACAGATACGCAGTATTTT. Translation: CASSPTSGGTDTQYF.

In the case of this clone: A junction end diverges from the germline sequence, so it may reflect a read error. The V call is TRBV6-8, the J call TRBJ2-3, with TRBD1 matching over 9 bases. The germline V gene encodes CDR1 MNHGY and CDR2 SAAAGT. CDR3 length equals 16 residues. The CDR3 region is CASSDSGGQGTDTQYF. The CDR3 DNA sequence: TGTGCCAGCAGTGACTCTGGAGGACAGGGGACAGATACGCAGTATTTT.

This clone was seen more than once but under ten times. J is TRBJ1-4 and V is TRBV30, with D possibly TRBD1 on 6 matching bases. CDR3 length equals 13 residues. CDR1 and CDR2 from the germline V gene are GTSNPN and SVGIG (reference sequence). V was cut by 8 bases and J by 6 bases, with 16 bases left in between. CDR3: CASSTQGHEKLFF. The CDR3 coding sequence is TGTGCCAGTAGTACCCAGGGGCATGAAAAACTGTTTTTT. Full variable domain (outside the CDR3, taken from reference TRBV30 and TRBJ1-4): SQTIHQWPATLVQPVGSPLSLECTVEGTSNPNLYWYRQAAGRGLQLLFYSVGIGQISSEVPQNLSASRPQDRQFILSSKKLLLSDSGFYLCASSTQGHEKLFFGSGTQLSVL.

The rearrangement uses TRBV6-8 and TRBJ1-3; the D gene is possibly TRBD1 (6 bases). The CDR3 runs 15 residues. Trimming pared 5 bases from V and 0 bases from J, leaving 11 bases between. Germline V gives CDR1 MNHGY, CDR2 SAAAGT. The CDR3 bases are TGTGCCAGCAGTGTGGGGGGCCTCTCTGGAAACACCATATATTTT. It is translated as CASSVGGLSGNTIYF.

In this sample, this clone turned up a few times. V usage is TRBV9 and J usage is TRBJ2-3; 8 nucleotides align to TRBD1. Germline V gives CDR1 SGDLS, CDR2 YYNGEE. Trimming took 0 bases from V and 5 from J; bases not matched to a gene: 8. The CDR3 length is 16 residues. The CDR3 nucleotides read TGTGCCAGCAGCGTAGGGTTGGACAGGGCGATAGATACGCAGTATTTT. It is translated as CASSVGLDRAIDTQYF.

The V call is TRBV23-1, the J call TRBJ1-1; D may be TRBD1 (5 bases). TRBV23-1 is placed among ORFs of uncertain function. Trimming stripped 6 bases from V and 1 base from J, with 15 bases between. The CDR3 totals 15 residues. CDR3 amino acids: CASSGTLPSNTEAFF. The CDR3 DNA follows: TGCGCCAGCAGCGGGACCCTCCCATCGAACACTGAAGCTTTCTTT.

The J gene is TRBJ2-5, the V gene TRBV19; 9 bases map to TRBD1. CDR3 length: 14 residues. CDR1 is LNHDA and CDR2 is SQIVND in the germline V gene (reference sequence). The ends lost 6 bases at V and 5 bases at J; junction bases unmatched: 7. CDR3 DNA sequence: TGTGCCAGTAGGCGTACAGGGGGCAAGGAGACCCAGTACTTC. This translates into CASRRTGGKETQYF.

The V gene is TRBV6-8, the J gene TRBJ1-1; D may be TRBD1 (6 bases). The V and J ends lost 6 bases and 11 bases respectively, with 19 bases between them. There are 13 residues in the CDR3. The germline CDR1 and CDR2 sequences are MNHGY and SAAAGT. CDR3 protein: CASSIYSTGMAFF. The CDR3 coding sequence is TGTGCCAGCAGCATCTACTCTACAGGGATGGCTTTCTTT.

A few counts support this clone. This chain connects TRBV6-8 to TRBJ1-1; D is undetermined. The CDR3 runs 12 residues. The V end was cut by 4 bases, the J end by 11 bases, with 14 bases between. Germline V lookup: CDR1 MNHGY, CDR2 SAAAGT. The CDR3 is CASSSNLGRAFF. CDR3 nucleotides: TGTGCCAGCAGTTCCAACCTCGGGAGGGCTTTCTTT.